These 4 T cell receptor beta chains came from one sample sequenced in a study of early T cells in non-severe SARS-CoV-2 infection. TCRdb analysed the 5' RACE reads with MiXCR anew, one entry per CDR3 protein. The sample lists approximately 64,000 distinct CDR3 sequences; 4.9% were seen once. The sample was whole blood. Receptors originate from an adult who was a healthcare worker with PCR-confirmed SARS-CoV-2 infection or an uninfected control (not recorded which).

The CDR3 spells CASSLAGAYEQYF. The CDR3, as DNA: TGTGCCAGCAGCTTAGCGGGAGCCTACGAGCAGTACTTC. The rearrangement uses TRBV7-9 and TRBJ2-7; D is perhaps TRBD2 (5 bases). The length of the CDR3 is 13 residues. V lost 0 bases and J 2 bases, leaving 5 bases between the germline ends. The V gene's germline CDR1 is SEHNR and CDR2 FQNEAQ (reference sequence).

This clonotype was counted only a few times. The chain employs TRBV20-1 and TRBJ2-7, with 8 positions matching TRBD1. Germline CDR1 reads DFQATT; CDR2 reads SNEGSKA (reference sequence). V was clipped by 2 bases and J by 1 base; unmatched bases: 4. CDR3 size: 14 residues. CDR3 protein: CSARRTGLSYEQYF. The CDR3 nucleotides read TGCAGTGCTAGAAGGACAGGGTTATCCTACGAGCAGTACTTC.

The rearrangement uses TRBV20-1 and TRBJ1-1; D gene unclear. CDR1 and CDR2 (germline): DFQATT, SNEGSKA (reference sequence). The CDR3 contains 13 residues. The germline V and J ends were trimmed by 0 bases and 6 bases, with 11 bases remaining between them. The CDR3 sequence: CSARDNIFAEAFF. Written as DNA, the CDR3 is TGCAGTGCTAGAGATAACATTTTTGCTGAAGCTTTCTTT.

The CDR3 nucleotides read TGTGCCTCAAGGTCAGGGTGGAATTCACCCCTCCACTTT. It translates to CASRSGWNSPLHF. This sequence joins TRBV28 and TRBJ1-6, with D possibly matching TRBD1 (5 bases). The V and J ends lost 11 bases and 7 bases respectively, with 15 bases between them. This CDR3 spans 13 amino acids. Germline CDR1 and CDR2: MDHEN and SYDVKM.